What follows is one T cell receptor (beta chain) and its context. Its matching antigen is unknown. This sample stems from a study of cytomegalovirus exposure and HLA in healthy donors. Points from the study as a whole: Subsequent analysis revealed that first-cohort TCR clusters tended to co-occur in the 120 or so validation repertoires. Diagnosis of cytomegalovirus status made by the classifier reportedly showed high specificity and sensitivity.

Sequenced by immunoSEQ multiplex PCR; TCRdb stores in-frame clones only, minus some. The sample has some 200,000 clones; 80% to 85% are singletons. Germline values: CDR1 KGHSH, CDR2 LQKENI. V dropped 2 bases and J dropped 0 bases, with 22 bases sitting between them. CDR3 length equals 19 residues. The donors were in the approximately 110-subject validation cohort; that cohort was separate from the roughly 730-subject first cohort. This receptor was obtained from a woman younger than 35 in good health and CMV-seropositive. Source material: PBMCs. This chain links TRBV18 with TRBJ1-1; D might be TRBD1 (6 bases). DNA of the CDR3: TGTGCCAGCTCACCAAAAAACAGGGCACAGTACTCCATGAACACTGAAGCTTTCTTT. It yields the protein CASSPKNRAQYSMNTEAFF.